This T cell receptor beta chain was sequenced in a study of molecular identifiers for immune sequencing clone quantification (dated by TCRdb to 2016 to 2019). At the level of the whole study: For a replicate experiment, the RNA from either approximately 20,000 or 100,000 naive CD8 T cells was divided into five aliquots, and four of those aliquots went on to sequencing. This methods study used CD8 T cells to benchmark TCR RNA copy counting and molecular-identifier clustering-based TCR repertoire sequencing (MIDCIRS).

Concerning this clonotype itself: The antigen it recognizes is unknown. One base away there is no much larger clone; base qualities are not given.

Summary of the overall study and its limitations: Clones above 20 RNA copies held over 99% of molecules in CMV-specific effector cells but under 1% in naive cells. Even against a background of about a million naive CD8 T cells, spiked-in Jurkat TCR RNA amounting to a single cell's worth was reported to be detectable. When barcode sub-clustering was not used, chimeric consensus sequences inflated TCR diversity, with chimeras reaching as high as 47%. Modeling estimated around 3.2 recovered TCR RNA copies per cell, compared with about 10 by digital PCR, which implies around 30% capture efficiency. The sizes of highly expanded clones could end up underestimated when identical TCR molecules share a barcode. Naive libraries contained spiked-in Jurkat TCR RNA (roughly ten copies' worth), which is not part of the donor repertoire.

Libraries of naive CD8 T cells were built from about 20,000 to 1,000,000 sorted cells, with 10%, 30% or 50% of the purified RNA used. Naive CD8 T cells were FACS-sorted as CD8+CD4-CCR7+CD45RA+ on a BD FACSAria II into RLT Plus buffer. To test detection sensitivity, Jurkat RNA equal to some 11 TCR copies was added to samples of roughly 19,000-1,100,000 naive CD8 T cells. Enrichment of CD8 T cells was performed with RosetteSep CD8+ T Cell Enrichment Cocktail and Ficoll-Paque, after which ACK red cell lysis was carried out. The library came from PCR. The data were produced on a NextSeq 500. Bulk TCR libraries were prepared as previously described, using TCR primers listed in Table S5. Purification of total RNA was performed with the Qiagen AllPrep DNA/RNA kit. Reads from multiple sequencing runs of the same library were pooled before analysis. Concerning the study's data processing: Reads were retained only if an exact TCR constant sequence was present, and the retained reads were trimmed to 150 nt and grouped according to their 12-nt molecular barcodes. Reads within each barcode group were sub-clustered using a 15% Levenshtein threshold, and quality-weighted consensus sequences were constructed for each RNA molecule. Non-functional sequences were excluded, and lower-count sequences lying one edit away from another sequence were also excluded. Barcode sub-clusters with fewer than 20% of the maximum read count were removed, based on fitting two negative binomial distributions. The public sequencing data were trimmed at Q25 with fastp and processed into clonotypes with MiXCR by TCRdb, which kept only in-frame beta chains. Identical CDR3 proteins give one entry, which carries the most common genes and DNA. The V and J calls here are based on TCRdb, not the publication. Present in this sample are over 65,000 distinct CDR3 sequences, around a quarter of which were seen just once. The ten largest clones take up 0.78% of the sample.

Taken from cysteine to phenylalanine, the CDR3 has 11 residues. The DNA shown is the 33-base CDR3, in frame from base 1. V drops 2 bases and J drops 5 bases, leaving 7 bases in between. The germline V gene (reference sequence) sets CDR1 to GTSNPN and CDR2 to SVGIG. The chain links TRBV30 with TRBJ2-7; the D gene assignment is ambiguous. This sequence was found in a human donor in good health. Some libraries in this study had Jurkat cell RNA spiked in. The sequencing sample was made of naive CD8+ T cells from blood, with Jurkat cell RNA spiked in. Reading the label with the study, this specimen's cell subset or site is: FACS-sorted CD8+CD4-CCR7+CD45RA+ naive T cells. The sequenced DNA: TGTGCCTGGAGTCCCATCCACGAGCAGTACTTC. It specifies CAWSPIHEQYF. The variable domain in full, with residues beyond the CDR3 obtained from the reference TRBV30 and TRBJ2-7 genes, is SQTIHQWPATLVQPVGSPLSLECTVEGTSNPNLYWYRQAAGRGLQLLFYSVGIGQISSEVPQNLSASRPQDRQFILSSKKLLLSDSGFYLCAWSPIHEQYFGPGTRLTVT.